This TCR beta chain originates from a study of Ad26.COV2.S vaccination and SARS-CoV-2 variants. The overall study: The Ad26.COV2.S arm of the COV1001 trial was where the donor was placed.

Described treatment: roughly 18 received Ad26.COV2.S at low or high dose, single or two shots; about 5 received placebo; per-sample allocation not given. Sampling happened 63 days after the first vaccine or placebo injection. Clones were read by immunoSEQ multiplex PCR, and TCRdb kept only the in-frame ones, dropping some. The data hold some 460,000 clones, with roughly nine tenths observed a single time. This CDR3 contains 14 residues. The ends were cut back, 3 bases at V and 4 bases at J, with 12 bases in the middle. Germline CDR1 reads KGHSH; CDR2 reads LQKENI. This clone was counted a single time. The same CDR3 also results from other DNA sequences found in this sample.

The sequence was obtained from a person aged 18-60 years who received the Ad26.COV2.S COVID-19 vaccine or a placebo. The V call is TRBV18, the J call TRBJ2-5; D is possibly TRBD2 (7 bases). The sequencing here drew on peripheral blood, taken in a trial of Ad26.COV2.S vaccine versus placebo. The CDR3 loop reads CASSPPGGLETQYF. The CDR3 DNA reads as TGTGCCAGCTCACCGCCCGGGGGGCTAGAGACCCAGTACTTC.